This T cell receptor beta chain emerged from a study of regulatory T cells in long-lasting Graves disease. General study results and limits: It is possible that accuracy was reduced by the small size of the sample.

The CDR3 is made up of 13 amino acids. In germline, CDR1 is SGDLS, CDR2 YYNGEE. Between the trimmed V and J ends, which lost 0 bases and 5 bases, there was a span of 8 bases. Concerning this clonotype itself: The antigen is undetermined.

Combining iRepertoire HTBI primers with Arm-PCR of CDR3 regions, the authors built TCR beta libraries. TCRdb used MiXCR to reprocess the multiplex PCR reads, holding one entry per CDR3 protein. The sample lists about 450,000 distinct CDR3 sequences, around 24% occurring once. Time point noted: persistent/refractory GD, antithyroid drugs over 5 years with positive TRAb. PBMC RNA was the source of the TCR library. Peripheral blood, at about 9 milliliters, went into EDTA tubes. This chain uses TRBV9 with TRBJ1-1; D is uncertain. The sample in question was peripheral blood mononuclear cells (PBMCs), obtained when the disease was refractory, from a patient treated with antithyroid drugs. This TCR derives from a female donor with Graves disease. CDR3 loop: CASSVERWTEAFF. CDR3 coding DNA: TGTGCCAGCAGCGTAGAACGTTGGACTGAAGCTTTCTTT.